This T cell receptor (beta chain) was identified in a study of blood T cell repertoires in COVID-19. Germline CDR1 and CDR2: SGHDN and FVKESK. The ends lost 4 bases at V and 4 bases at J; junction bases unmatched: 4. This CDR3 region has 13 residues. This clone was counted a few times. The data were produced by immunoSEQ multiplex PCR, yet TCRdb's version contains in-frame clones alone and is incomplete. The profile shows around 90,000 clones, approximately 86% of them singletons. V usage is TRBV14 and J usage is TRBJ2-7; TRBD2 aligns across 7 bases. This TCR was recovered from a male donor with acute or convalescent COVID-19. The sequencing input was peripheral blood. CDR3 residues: CASSRGRGYEQYF. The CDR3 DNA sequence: TGTGCCAGCAGCCGAGGGAGGGGTTACGAGCAGTACTTC.